This section outlines one TCR beta chain sequence together with its context. Its target is not known. Orbital computed tomography and thyroid ultrasound, together with serum TRAb and thyroxine and clinical symptoms, were used for diagnoses. Fresh peripheral blood, about 9.9 ml, yielded the PBMCs. This record comes from a study of T cells in Graves' hyperthyroidism and ophthalmopathy. Study findings and constraints: Ophthalmopathy was distinguished from stable hyperthyroidism by 13 V-J signatures.

Researchers amplified the TCR beta CDR3 regions from RNA transcripts. The TCR CDR3 first-round RT-PCR relied on the HTBI primer set. TCRdb re-derived calls from the multiplex PCR reads in MiXCR, one entry per CDR3 protein. Among about 520,000 distinct CDR3 sequences, 24% were seen once, and the ten largest hold roughly 12%. The V gene lost 6 bases and the J gene lost 5 bases, with 10 bases spanning the gap. This CDR3 spans 13 amino acids. In germline, CDR1 is MNHNS, CDR2 SASEGT. The sample comprised blood. The origin of this receptor is a woman aged 25-40 years with Graves' ophthalmopathy. The rearrangement joins TRBV6-1 to TRBJ2-2; D uncertain. CDR3 in amino acids: CASSMTSTGELFF. As DNA, the CDR3 is TGTGCCAGCAGCATGACGTCGACCGGGGAGCTGTTTTTT.